The T cell receptor beta chain described here comes from a study of blood T cell repertoires in COVID-19. Study-wide context: Sources were T cells, B-cell-depleted T cells, or PBMCs; the material itself was cDNA or gDNA.

CDR1 is KGHSH, CDR2 LQKENI, per germline. Trimming cost V 2 bases and J 1 base, with 9 bases left between them. The CDR3 length is 14 residues. Method: immunoSEQ multiplex PCR; TCRdb's copy keeps in-frame clones and lacks some. The table has under 200,000 clones, 90% seen once; the top ten hold 0.45% to 0.65%. This sequence joins TRBV18 and TRBJ2-7; D is possibly TRBD1 (6 bases). Sequencing was done on a sample of peripheral blood. The receptor's source is a man between 45 and 60 years old with acute or convalescent COVID-19. In nucleotides, the CDR3 is TGTGCCAGCTCACCATCCGGACAGTCCTACGAGCAGTACGTC. This translates into CASSPSGQSYEQYV.